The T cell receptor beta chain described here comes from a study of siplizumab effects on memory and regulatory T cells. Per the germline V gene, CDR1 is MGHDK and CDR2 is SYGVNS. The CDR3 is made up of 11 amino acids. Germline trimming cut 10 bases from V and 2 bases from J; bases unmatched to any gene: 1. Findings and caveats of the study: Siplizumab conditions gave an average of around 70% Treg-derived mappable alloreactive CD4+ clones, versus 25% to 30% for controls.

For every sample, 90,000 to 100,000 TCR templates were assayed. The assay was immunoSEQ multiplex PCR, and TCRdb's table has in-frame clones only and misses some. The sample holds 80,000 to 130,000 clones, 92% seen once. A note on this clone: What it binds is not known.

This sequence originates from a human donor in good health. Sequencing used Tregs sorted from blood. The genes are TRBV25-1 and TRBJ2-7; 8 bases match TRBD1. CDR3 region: CATGQAYEQYF. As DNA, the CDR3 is TGTGCCACGGGACAGGCCTACGAGCAGTACTTC.